This T cell receptor (beta chain) appears in the sequencing data of a study of blood T cell repertoires in COVID-19. Study-wide context: From the United States, Italy and Spain came samples of acute and convalescent COVID-19. Nucleic acid was either cDNA or gDNA, and it came from T cells, B-cell-depleted T cells, or PBMCs.

The authors' processing: Reference gene primer amplification gave estimated nucleated cell counts. Libraries were prepared by immunoSEQ multiplex PCR; TCRdb keeps only in-frame clonotypes and omits some of them. That table gives V, J and clone size, and the DNA gave D and trimming. The sample gives around 250,000 clones, about four fifths of which show up once; over 1.5% is in the top ten. In germline, CDR1 is KGHSH, CDR2 LQKENI. This CDR3 comprises 15 residues. Germline trimming cut 0 bases from V and 8 bases from J; bases unmatched to any gene: 6. Sequenced material: peripheral blood. The source of this sequence is a woman aged 40 to 50 who had recovered from COVID-19. The chain employs TRBV18 and TRBJ2-1, with 8 bases matching TRBD1. DNA for the CDR3: TGTGCCAGCTCACCACCTTTGACAGGGGCGGATGAGCAGTTCTTC. Translated, it gives CASSPPLTGADEQFF.